One sample yielded the 19 T cell receptor beta chains listed below, sequenced in a study of OX40 agonist ivuxolimab in advanced cancers. Measured with immunoSEQ multiplex PCR; TCRdb has only the in-frame clones, and not every one. The sample has some 10,000 clones; less than 80% are singletons. Sequences were derived from CD4+ or CD8+ T cells sorted from blood, sampled in a trial of the OX40 agonist ivuxolimab. Receptor source: an adult with an advanced solid tumor such as melanoma, head and neck, liver or kidney cancer.

The count of this clone is one. The chain uses TRBV7-8 and TRBJ1-5; no definite D call. CDR1 is SGHVS and CDR2 is FQNEAQ in the germline V gene. V was cut by 1 base and J by 6 bases, with 13 bases left in between. This CDR3 has 15 amino acids. CDR3 nucleotide sequence: TGTGCCAGCAGCTTAGTGGAAGGTTCCGGTCAGCCCCAGCATTTT. Amino acid sequence: CASSLVEGSGQPQHF.

This clone was detected only a few times. The chain carries TRBV7-6 and TRBJ2-7; a weak D match, TRBD1 (5 bases). Trimming took off 6 bases at V and 0 bases at J, with 15 bases between the two ends. Germline values: CDR1 SGHVS, CDR2 FNYEAQ. This CDR3 has 15 amino acids. CDR3 bases: TGTGCCAGCAGTTCAAACAGGCTAAGCTCCTACGAGCAGTACTTC. It is translated as CASSSNRLSSYEQYF.

The V and J genes are TRBV6-4 and TRBJ2-1; D is unresolved. Germline V gene data show CDR1 as MRHNA and CDR2 as SNTAGT. This CDR3 comprises 15 residues. Trimming stripped 2 bases from V and 8 bases from J, with 16 bases between. CDR3: CASSDEVGSGYEQFF. CDR3 nucleotides: TGTGCCAGCAGTGACGAGGTCGGCTCGGGTTATGAGCAGTTCTTC.

This chain uses TRBV7-3 with TRBJ2-3; 8 bases map to TRBD1. The CDR3 loop spans 15 amino acids. The V and J ends lost 7 bases and 4 bases, in that order; junction bases with no gene match: 10. The germline V gene encodes CDR1 SGHTA and CDR2 FQGTGA. In DNA, the CDR3 is TGTGCCAGCACCCCCGGGACAGGTCCCGCAGATACGCAGTATTTT. Encoded protein: CASTPGTGPADTQYF.

The J gene is TRBJ1-1, the V gene TRBV2; D uncertain. From germline, CDR1 is SNHLY and CDR2 FYNNEI. The CDR3 sequence is 15 residues long. V lost 1 base to trimming and J lost 1 base, with 10 bases between them. CDR3 coding DNA: TGTGCCAGCAGTGAAGGGGTTTATACGAACACTGAAGCTTTCTTT. Translated: CASSEGVYTNTEAFF. Complete variable domain (other parts from reference TRBV2 and TRBJ1-1): EPEVTQTPSHQVTQMGQEVILRCVPISNHLYFYWYRQILGQKVEFLVSFYNNEISEKSEIFDDQFSVERPDGSNFTLKIRSTKLEDSAMYFCASSEGVYTNTEAFFGQGTRLTVV.

The rearrangement uses TRBV5-6 and TRBJ1-5, with 7 positions matching TRBD1. CDR1 and CDR2 from the germline V gene are SGHDT and YYEEEE. Trimming cost V 5 bases and J 6 bases; bases outside gene matches: 11. The CDR3 spans 15 residues. CDR3 region: CASSSSTGRVQPQHF. CDR3 DNA: TGTGCCAGCAGTTCGTCGACAGGGCGTGTTCAGCCCCAGCATTTT.

The chain couples TRBV28 to TRBJ2-7, with D perhaps TRBD1 or TRBD2 (5 bases each). The V gene's germline CDR1 is MDHEN and CDR2 SYDVKM. Between the trimmed V and J ends, which lost 5 bases and 4 bases, there was a span of 24 bases. The CDR3 consists of 17 residues. The CDR3 nucleotides are TGTGCCAGCAGTCGCCGAGGCCGCAGGGACCCACCGTACGAGCAGTACTTC. As protein: CASSRRGRRDPPYEQYF.

The rearrangement joins TRBV16 to TRBJ1-2, with TRBD1 identical over 9 bases. This CDR3 has 15 residues. Germline CDR1 reads KGHSY; CDR2 reads FQNENV. V lost 1 base, J lost 8 bases, and 8 bases stayed unmatched. The CDR3, as DNA: TGTGCCAGCAGCCAATTCAGACAGGGGGGGCAGGGCTACACCTTC. This translates into CASSQFRQGGQGYTF.

This clone was detected only a few times. The chain has TRBV5-6 and TRBJ1-1; D is unresolved. In germline, CDR1 is SGHDT, CDR2 YYEEEE. The CDR3 runs to 14 residues. Trimming left V 2 bases short and J 1 base short, with 9 bases between. The CDR3 DNA reads TGTGCCAGCAGCTTATGGATGGAGAACACTGAAGCTTTCTTT. It codes for CASSLWMENTEAFF.

The chain joins TRBV6-5 to TRBJ1-6; D is perhaps TRBD1 (6 bases). Germline CDR1 reads MNHEY; CDR2 reads SVGAGI. V lost 1 base, J lost 10 bases, and 17 bases lay in between. This CDR3 is 16 amino acids long. CDR3 nucleotides: TGTGCCAGCAGTTACTGGACAGTTTCCCTTGGATCACCCCTCCACTTT. It specifies CASSYWTVSLGSPLHF.

J is TRBJ2-4 and V is TRBV6-1; maybe TRBD2 (7 bases). Germline V gives CDR1 MNHNS, CDR2 SASEGT. The CDR3 consists of 15 residues. V was pared by 8 bases and J by 8 bases, with 22 bases between. The DNA of the CDR3 is TGTGCCAGCTGGGGGAGGGGGTCGGCTTGGGACATTCAGTACTTC. This encodes CASWGRGSAWDIQYF.

The chain employs TRBV7-3 and TRBJ1-2, with D possibly matching TRBD1 (5 bases). CDR1 is SGHTA and CDR2 is FQGTGA in the germline V gene. The CDR3 length is 14 residues. V lost 5 bases to trimming and J lost 7 bases, with 17 bases between them. In DNA form, the CDR3 reads TGTGCCAGCAGCCCCTTGGAGGGGCCTGTTGGCTACACCTTC. It codes for CASSPLEGPVGYTF. The full variable domain, its missing parts supplied by reference TRBV7-3 and TRBJ1-2, is GAGVSQTPSNKVTEKGKYVELRCDPISGHTALYWYRQSLGQGPEFLIYFQGTGAADDSGLPNDRFFAVRPEGSVSTLKIQRTERGDSAVYLCASSPLEGPVGYTFGSGTRLTVV.

In its sample, this clone was seen once. The rearrangement joins TRBV7-9 to TRBJ2-5; D is unclear. The ends were cut back, 2 bases at V and 5 bases at J, with 6 bases in the middle. CDR3 length equals 12 residues. The germline gives CDR1 SEHNR, CDR2 FQNEAQ (reference sequence). The CDR3 DNA follows: TGTGCCAGCAGCTTAACGACGGAGACCCAGTACTTC. It codes for CASSLTTETQYF.

This rearrangement joins TRBV19 to TRBJ2-2; TRBD2 matches 9 bases. The trim removed 9 bases at V and 9 bases at J, leaving 11 bases unmatched. This CDR3 contains 14 residues. Germline-derived CDR1 and CDR2 are LNHDA and SQIVND (reference sequence). The CDR3 DNA sequence: TGTGCCAGCGCCCCGGGACTAGCTTTATGGGAGCTGTTTTTT. As protein: CASAPGLALWELFF.

This clone is medium-sized (0.01 to 0.1%) by share. This chain uses TRBV19 with TRBJ1-4; maybe TRBD1 (5 bases). There are 13 residues in the CDR3. V was clipped by 9 bases and J by 2 bases, with 10 bases between them. Germline CDR1 LNHDA, CDR2 SQIVND (reference sequence). The CDR3 here is CASQRGTNEKLFF. The CDR3 region has the DNA TGTGCCAGCCAAAGGGGTACTAATGAAAAACTGTTTTTT.

The chain is built from TRBV4-1 and TRBJ2-5; 8 nucleotides align to TRBD1. Germline V gene data show CDR1 as MGHRA and CDR2 as YSYEKL. The V and J ends lost 5 bases and 1 base, in that order; junction bases with no gene match: 12. The CDR3 runs 17 residues. The CDR3 reads CASSNKNRGAPQETQYF. The CDR3 DNA reads as TGCGCCAGCAGCAACAAAAACAGGGGGGCCCCCCAAGAGACCCAGTACTTC.

The V call is TRBV29-1, the J call TRBJ2-7; D gene unclear. This CDR3 is built from 10 residues. Germline-derived CDR1 and CDR2 are SQVTM and ANQGSEA. V was shortened by 7 bases and J by 5 bases, with 9 bases between the two germline ends. This CDR3 is CSALADEQYF. The CDR3 nucleotides are TGCAGCGCCTTAGCTGACGAGCAGTACTTC.

This chain connects TRBV7-6 to TRBJ1-1; D unresolved. The V gene lost 5 bases and the J gene lost 4 bases, with 14 bases spanning the gap. Germline V lookup: CDR1 SGHVS, CDR2 FNYEAQ. CDR3 length: 14 amino acids. The CDR3 loop is CASSPGREGTEAFF. The CDR3, as DNA: TGTGCCAGCAGCCCCGGGCGCGAGGGCACTGAAGCTTTCTTT.

The chain couples TRBV30 to TRBJ1-4; TRBD1 is a possible D gene (6 bases). The V and J ends lost 8 bases and 4 bases respectively, with 11 bases between them. Looked up from germline, CDR1 is GTSNPN and CDR2 is SVGIG (reference sequence). The CDR3 contains 12 residues. The CDR3 nucleotides read TGTGCCGGGGGGGCTTATAATGAAAAACTGTTTTTT. It yields the protein CAGGAYNEKLFF.